The rows below give T cell receptor beta chains drawn from one sample of a study of blood T cells in healthy people across ages. TCRdb fed the 5' RACE reads into MiXCR, producing one record per CDR3 protein. The sample yields hundreds of thousands of distinct CDR3 sequences, about 21% seen once. The source material was blood. These receptors were taken from a man between 65 and 85 years old in good health. Each CDR3 is given with its conserved first and last residue. Each record gives: J gene, V gene, clone size, D gene, CDR3 protein, CDR3 DNA. D genes are given only for firm matches. Part of the rows lack a size; the others show once, few, many or a class for expanded clones.

TRBJ1-3	TRBV7-6	.	TRBD1	CASSKTGVGGNTIYF	TGTGCCAGCAGCAAGACAGGGGTAGGCGGAAACACCATATATTTT
TRBJ1-5	TRBV6-2/TRBV6-3	.	.	CASSYGGLYQPQHF	TGTGCCAGCAGTTACGGAGGATTGTACCAGCCCCAGCATTTT
TRBJ2-3	TRBV15	few	.	CATSRDRATTTDTQYF	TGTGCCACCAGCAGAGATCGGGCCACTACCACAGATACGCAGTATTTT
TRBJ2-1	TRBV7-8	many	TRBD1	CASSGRDSNSYNEQFF	TGTGCCAGCAGCGGCCGGGACAGCAACTCCTACAATGAGCAGTTCTTC
TRBJ1-5	TRBV27	.	.	CASSLSWRGGQPQHF	TGTGCCAGCAGTTTATCGTGGAGGGGGGGTCAGCCCCAGCATTTT
TRBJ2-7	TRBV12-3/TRBV12-4	.	TRBD2	CAGSSAREGYEQYF	TGTGCCGGCAGTTCCGCGCGGGAGGGTTACGAGCAGTACTTC
TRBJ2-1	TRBV20-1	.	.	CSARDHIYNEQFF	TGCAGTGCTAGAGATCATATCTACAATGAGCAGTTCTTC
TRBJ2-5	TRBV29-1	.	TRBD1	CSAGDRERRETQHF	TGCAGCGCCGGAGACAGGGAACGACGAGAGACCCAGCACTTC
TRBJ2-3	TRBV2	few	TRBD1	CANSFAGGSTDTQYF	TGTGCCAACAGTTTCGCAGGGGGTAGCACAGATACGCAGTATTTT
TRBJ2-5	TRBV6-6	many	.	CASRGTAKETQYF	TGTGCCAGCAGGGGGACGGCTAAAGAGACCCAGTACTTC
TRBJ2-7	TRBV7-3	.	.	CASSEQGGNYEQYF	TGTGCCAGCAGCGAACAGGGGGGGAACTACGAGCAGTACTTC
TRBJ2-1	TRBV29-1	many	.	CSVVDNEQFF	TGCAGCGTTGTCGACAATGAGCAGTTCTTC
TRBJ2-7	TRBV20-1	few	TRBD2	CSASRLAGIYEQYF	TGCAGTGCTAGTCGGCTAGCGGGAATATACGAGCAGTACTTC
TRBJ1-3	TRBV12-3/TRBV12-4	.	.	CASSQPGTGNTIYF	TGTGCCAGCAGTCAGCCAGGGACTGGAAACACCATATATTTT
TRBJ2-7	TRBV28	many	TRBD2	CASSTPTSGSYEQYF	TGTGCCAGCAGTACCCCGACTAGCGGTTCCTACGAGCAGTACTTC
TRBJ2-2	TRBV10-3	few	.	CAISRDSTGELFF	TGTGCCATCAGTAGGGATTCCACCGGGGAGCTGTTTTTT
TRBJ1-2	TRBV2	.	TRBD1	CASTGTGGAESGYTF	TGTGCCAGTACCGGGACAGGGGGCGCTGAATCTGGCTACACCTTC
TRBJ2-7	TRBV3-1	many	TRBD2	CASSPTSGSSYEQYF	TGTGCCAGCAGCCCCACTAGCGGGAGCTCCTACGAGCAGTACTTC
TRBJ2-3	TRBV7-9	few	.	CASSLVRSDTQYF	TGTGCCAGCAGCTTAGTTAGGTCTGATACGCAGTATTTT
TRBJ2-5	TRBV25-1	few	.	CASSEFNAGIETQYF	TGTGCCAGCAGTGAATTTAACGCAGGGATCGAGACCCAGTACTTC
TRBJ2-1	TRBV24-1	.	.	CATSDVANSEQFF	TGTGCCACCAGTGACGTTGCAAACAGTGAGCAGTTCTTC
TRBJ1-5	TRBV3-1	few	.	CASSHYTDTQHF	TGTGCCAGCAGCCACTACACAGATACGCAGCATTTT
TRBJ2-1	TRBV29-1	many	TRBD2	CSVGGAGLEQFF	TGCAGCGTTGGTGGAGCGGGACTTGAGCAGTTCTTC
TRBJ2-5	TRBV3-1	.	TRBD2	CAGSPLAGEETQYF	TGTGCCGGCAGCCCGTTAGCGGGAGAAGAGACCCAGTACTTC
TRBJ2-7	TRBV3-1	many	TRBD1	CASNNRGTYEQYF	TGTGCCAGCAACAACAGGGGGACCTACGAGCAGTACTTC
TRBJ1-1	TRBV29-1	.	.	CSVEDRGGETEAFF	TGCAGCGTTGAAGATCGCGGGGGTGAGACTGAAGCTTTCTTT
TRBJ2-1	TRBV3-1	few	.	CASSQGGTSYNEQFF	TGTGCCAGCAGCCAAGGAGGGACGTCCTACAATGAGCAGTTCTTC
TRBJ2-7	TRBV9	few	.	CASSVGGRGSGTGEQYF	TGTGCCAGCAGCGTAGGCGGAAGAGGTAGCGGGACAGGGGAGCAGTACTTC
TRBJ1-4	TRBV5-1	.	.	CASNLGGGPRATNEKLFF	TGCGCCAGCAACCTAGGGGGGGGACCTCGAGCAACTAATGAAAAACTGTTTTTT
TRBJ2-3	TRBV10-3	many	.	CAISESMAGSTDTQYF	TGTGCCATCAGTGAGTCGATGGCGGGAAGTACAGATACGCAGTATTTT
TRBJ2-7	TRBV5-6	few	.	CASSLVGLARNEQYF	TGTGCCAGCAGCTTGGTGGGCCTAGCTAGGAACGAGCAGTACTTC
TRBJ1-2	TRBV6-5	few	TRBD1	CASSYIETGSFGYTF	TGTGCCAGCAGTTACATTGAGACAGGGTCTTTCGGCTACACCTTC
TRBJ2-7	TRBV7-2	.	TRBD1	CASSPTGTGAYEQYF	TGTGCCAGCAGCCCGACCGGGACAGGGGCCTACGAGCAGTACTTC
TRBJ2-3	TRBV12-3/TRBV12-4	.	.	CASSLRAADTQYF	TGTGCCAGCAGTTTACGGGCAGCAGATACGCAGTATTTT
TRBJ1-5	TRBV3-1	once	.	CASSQDGVVQPQHF	TGTGCCAGCAGCCAAGACGGGGTCGTGCAGCCCCAGCATTTT
TRBJ2-1	TRBV25-1	.	TRBD2	CASSALAGVTEQFF	TGTGCCAGCAGTGCACTAGCGGGAGTGACTGAGCAGTTCTTC
TRBJ2-1	TRBV7-2	few	TRBD1	CASSSGPGGEQFF	TGTGCCAGCAGCTCGGGTCCAGGGGGTGAGCAGTTCTTC
TRBJ1-6	TRBV20-1	many	.	CSARRTPVNSPLHF	TGCAGTGCTAGAAGGACACCGGTGAATTCACCCCTCCACTTT
TRBJ1-4	TRBV7-2	few	.	CANSPRTSNEKLFF	TGTGCCAACAGCCCCCGGACATCTAATGAAAAACTGTTTTTT
TRBJ2-5	TRBV7-9	.	.	CASSLAVPGQETQYF	TGTGCCAGCAGCTTAGCGGTTCCAGGTCAAGAGACCCAGTACTTC
TRBJ2-1	TRBV27	.	TRBD2	CASGFGLAGAPGEQFF	TGTGCCAGCGGTTTCGGACTAGCGGGAGCCCCTGGTGAGCAGTTCTTC
TRBJ2-5	TRBV7-7	.	.	CASSSAGPAQYF	TGTGCTAGCAGCTCCGCAGGGCCGGCCCAGTACTTC
TRBJ2-7	TRBV20-1	many	.	CSARGGQIYEQYF	TGCAGTGCTAGAGGGGGGCAGATCTACGAGCAGTACTTC
TRBJ2-1	TRBV6-5	few	.	CASSYSGFEQFF	TGTGCCAGCAGTTACTCAGGGTTTGAGCAGTTCTTC
TRBJ2-3	TRBV5-1	.	TRBD2	CASGYGLADSTDTQYF	TGCGCCAGCGGCTACGGACTAGCGGATAGCACAGATACGCAGTATTTT
TRBJ2-3	TRBV19	.	.	CASSMGTRKGDTQYF	TGTGCCAGTAGTATGGGGACACGGAAAGGTGATACGCAGTATTTT
TRBJ2-1	TRBV6-5	many	.	CASNTGTGSYNEQFF	TGTGCCAGCAATACCGGGACGGGCTCCTACAATGAGCAGTTCTTC
TRBJ2-5	TRBV4-3	.	.	CASSQDRATPYF	TGCGCCAGCAGCCAAGATCGGGCTACGCCGTACTTC
TRBJ2-4	TRBV15	few	.	CATSIAGTAKNIQYF	TGTGCCACCAGCATAGCTGGGACAGCCAAAAACATTCAGTACTTC
TRBJ1-1	TRBV9	few	.	CASSPPEGTEAFF	TGTGCCAGCAGTCCTCCCGAAGGAACTGAAGCTTTCTTT
TRBJ2-1	TRBV5-1	.	.	CASKKKTGLTGDEQFF	TGCGCCAGCAAAAAGAAGACAGGTCTGACGGGAGATGAGCAGTTCTTC
TRBJ1-3	TRBV12-3/TRBV12-4	.	.	CASSLAWGRSSGNTIYF	TGTGCCAGCAGTTTAGCATGGGGCCGCAGCTCTGGAAACACCATATATTTT
TRBJ1-6	TRBV6-5	few	.	CASSYRAGDKSPLHF	TGTGCCAGCAGTTACAGGGCAGGAGACAAATCACCCCTCCACTTT
TRBJ1-2	TRBV27	few	.	CASSSEGEGYTF	TGTGCCAGCAGTAGTGAAGGGGAGGGCTACACCTTC
TRBJ2-5	TRBV7-2	.	.	CASSIKPVGGTQYF	TGTGCCAGCAGCATTAAACCTGTCGGCGGGACCCAGTACTTC
TRBJ2-4	TRBV19	.	.	CASSIGAFIAKNIQYF	TGTGCCAGTAGTATCGGGGCATTCATAGCCAAAAACATTCAGTACTTC
TRBJ2-4	TRBV7-9	few	.	CASSFTGEGAKNIQYF	TGTGCCAGCAGCTTCACAGGGGAGGGGGCCAAAAACATTCAGTACTTC
TRBJ2-5	TRBV20-1	few	TRBD2	CSARVTSGAQTQYF	TGCAGTGCTAGAGTTACTAGCGGGGCCCAGACCCAGTACTTC